This passage covers 17 T cell receptor beta chains from one sample sequenced in a study of regulatory T cells in long-lasting Graves disease. Time point denoted: newly diagnosed GD, antithyroid drugs for less than 3 months. The TCR library used RNA extracted from PBMCs. Library construction for TCR beta used iRepertoire HTBI primers and Arm-PCR of CDR3 regions. TCRdb called the multiplex PCR reads again in MiXCR, with one record for every CDR3 protein. The profile shows about 470,000 distinct CDR3 sequences, around 15% of them singletons. In addition, the sample was reused for a study of T cells in Graves' hyperthyroidism and ophthalmopathy.

The sequencing here drew on peripheral blood mononuclear cells (PBMCs), taken at new diagnosis, from a patient treated with antithyroid drugs. Receptors were obtained from a man aged 35-49 years with Graves disease.

Ten or more counts support this clonotype. The V call is TRBV5-1, the J call TRBJ2-2, with 8 nucleotides matching TRBD1. After removal of 2 bases from V and 6 bases from J, the junction contained 9 bases not matched to a gene. The CDR3 length is 16 residues. The germline V gene encodes CDR1 SGHRS and CDR2 YFSETQ. The chain's CDR3 is CASSLLRTGTAGELFF. The CDR3 bases are TGCGCCAGCAGCTTACTTCGGACAGGGACCGCCGGGGAGCTGTTTTTT.

This clonotype was picked up many times. The chain is built from TRBV28 and TRBJ2-7; D remains ambiguous. Germline V gene data show CDR1 as MDHEN and CDR2 as SYDVKM. Trimming left V 3 bases short and J 0 bases short, with 15 bases between. The CDR3 is 16 amino acids. The CDR3: CASSFRLDILSYEQYF. In DNA, the CDR3 is TGTGCCAGCAGTTTCCGGCTCGACATTCTCTCCTACGAGCAGTACTTC.

This clonotype was seen repeatedly, ten times or more. The chain uses TRBV6-2 or TRBV6-3 and TRBJ2-7; 11 bases are a match to TRBD2. This CDR3 comprises 12 residues. V dropped 7 bases and J dropped 4; count of bases not matched to a gene: 0. Germline values: CDR1 MNHEY, CDR2 SVGEGT. The CDR3 coding sequence is TGTGCCAGCACTAGCGGGAGGTACGAGCAGTACTTC. Encoded protein: CASTSGRYEQYF.

This rearrangement joins TRBV20-1 to TRBJ1-4; D is undetermined. The CDR3 sequence is 13 residues long. The V end was cut by 2 bases, the J end by 8 bases, with 12 bases between. Per germline, CDR1 DFQATT and CDR2 SNEGSKA (reference sequence). Here the CDR3 reads CSARSLQEEKLFF. CDR3 coding DNA: TGCAGTGCTAGATCACTTCAGGAGGAAAAACTGTTTTTT.

The J gene is TRBJ2-1, the V gene TRBV10-1, with 10 bases aligning to TRBD2. Trimming removed 3 bases from V and 8 bases from J; junction bases left unmatched: 7. The CDR3 runs to 15 residues. From germline, CDR1 is WNHNN and CDR2 SYGVQD (reference sequence). CDR3 coding DNA: TGCGCCAGCAGTGAAGGTCCTAGCGGGAGTGATGAGCAGTTCTTC. This translates into CASSEGPSGSDEQFF.

Many counts were recorded for this clonotype. The chain has TRBV3-1 and TRBJ2-7; D ambiguous. The CDR3 has 16 residues. Deletions cut 0 bases from V and 5 bases from J, with 17 bases between. Germline CDR1 reads LGHDT; CDR2 reads YNNKEL (reference sequence). The CDR3 loop reads CASSQDQNSWMNEQYF. CDR3 sequence (DNA): TGTGCCAGCAGCCAAGATCAGAACAGTTGGATGAACGAGCAGTACTTC.

The chain carries TRBV20-1 and TRBJ1-6; D is ambiguous. V lost 0 bases and J lost 8, with 8 bases in between. Germline lookup yields CDR1 DFQATT and CDR2 SNEGSKA (reference sequence). The CDR3 contains 13 residues. DNA of the CDR3: TGCAGTGCTAGAGAAGACCGAGATTCACCCCTCCACTTT. As protein: CSAREDRDSPLHF.

The chain links TRBV20-1 to TRBJ1-2; TRBD1 aligns across 10 bases. V lost 0 bases and J lost 3; bases outside the gene matches: 4. The length of the CDR3 is 15 residues. The germline gives CDR1 DFQATT, CDR2 SNEGSKA (reference sequence). The CDR3 loop is CSARDRDRGDYGYTF. CDR3 sequence (DNA): TGCAGTGCTAGAGATCGGGACAGGGGAGACTATGGCTACACCTTC.

There are many counts of this clonotype. The rearrangement joins TRBV30 to TRBJ2-1, with D perhaps being TRBD1 or TRBD2 (5 bases each). V dropped 4 bases and J dropped 9 bases, with 16 bases sitting between them. From germline, CDR1 is GTSNPN and CDR2 SVGIG (reference sequence). There are 13 residues in the CDR3. CDR3 in amino acids: CAWNRQTGSEQFF. The CDR3 DNA reads TGTGCCTGGAACCGACAGACGGGGAGTGAGCAGTTCTTC.

Ten or more counts support this clonotype. The chain links TRBV2 to TRBJ2-1; 10 bases match TRBD2. The trim removed 3 bases at V and 8 bases at J, leaving 7 bases unmatched. CDR1 and CDR2 (germline): SNHLY, FYNNEI. The CDR3 is 15 residues long. CDR3 in amino acids: CASSERLAGVDEQFF. Written as DNA, the CDR3 is TGTGCCAGCAGTGAGAGGCTAGCGGGAGTGGATGAGCAGTTCTTC.

This clonotype has only a few counts. This rearrangement joins TRBV27 to TRBJ1-4; possibly TRBD1 for D (6 bases). Per the germline V gene, CDR1 is MNHEY and CDR2 is SMNVEV (reference sequence). V lost 6 bases to trimming and J lost 3 bases, with 11 bases between them. This CDR3 is 14 amino acids long. This CDR3 reads CASRLQGSNEKLFF. In DNA form, the CDR3 reads TGTGCCAGCAGATTACAGGGATCTAATGAAAAACTGTTTTTT.

The rearrangement joins TRBV9 to TRBJ1-4; D is unresolved. The CDR3 length is 14 residues. Germline V gene lookup returns CDR1 SGDLS and CDR2 YYNGEE. V lost 3 bases and J 0 bases, leaving 6 bases between the germline ends. The DNA for the CDR3 is TGTGCCAGCAGCGGTCGAGCAACTAATGAAAAACTGTTTTTT. Translated, it gives CASSGRATNEKLFF.

This sequence joins TRBV29-1 and TRBJ1-1; D is undetermined. V was clipped by 4 bases and J by 4 bases, with 10 bases between them. The CDR3 contains 12 residues. Germline CDR1 is SQVTM and CDR2 is ANQGSEA. The CDR3 loop is CSVAPVATEAFF. In nucleotides, the CDR3 is TGCAGCGTTGCCCCGGTAGCCACTGAAGCTTTCTTT.

At least ten counts were recorded for this clonotype. V and J are TRBV28 and TRBJ2-7, with 11 bases fitting TRBD1. Losses at the gene ends were 5 bases for V and 7 bases for J; bases not matched to a gene: 10. The CDR3 runs 15 residues. Germline V CDR1 and CDR2: MDHEN, SYDVKM. CDR3 coding DNA: TGTGCCAGCAGTACACCCGGACAGGGGGCGTTTGAGCAGTACTTC. Its protein is CASSTPGQGAFEQYF.

The V and J genes are TRBV29-1 and TRBJ2-2; no reliable D call. CDR3 length: 18 amino acids. Germline V CDR1 and CDR2: SQVTM, ANQGSEA. The V and J ends lost 0 bases and 2 bases respectively, with 19 bases between them. In DNA, the CDR3 is TGCAGCGTTGAAGAGGCCGGTGGCACCTACCTAAACACCGGGGAGCTGTTTTTT. Translation: CSVEEAGGTYLNTGELFF.

The rearrangement uses TRBV28 and TRBJ1-4; TRBD1 aligns across 7 bases. CDR1 is MDHEN, CDR2 SYDVKM, per germline. The CDR3 loop spans 16 amino acids. Unmatched junction bases numbered 9, after V lost 3 bases and J lost 5 bases. CDR3: CASSFPRGQVNEKLFF. The CDR3 nucleotides read TGTGCCAGCAGTTTCCCCCGCGGACAGGTGAATGAAAAACTGTTTTTT.

The chain employs TRBV12-3 or TRBV12-4 and TRBJ1-5, with D maybe TRBD1 (5 bases). There are 21 residues in the CDR3. V was pared by 0 bases and J by 4 bases, with 28 bases between. CDR3 coding DNA: TGTGCCAGCAGTTTAGCTGTAAGTAAGGGAGGGGCCGGAATACGAAATCAGCCCCAGCATTTT. Translation gives CASSLAVSKGGAGIRNQPQHF.